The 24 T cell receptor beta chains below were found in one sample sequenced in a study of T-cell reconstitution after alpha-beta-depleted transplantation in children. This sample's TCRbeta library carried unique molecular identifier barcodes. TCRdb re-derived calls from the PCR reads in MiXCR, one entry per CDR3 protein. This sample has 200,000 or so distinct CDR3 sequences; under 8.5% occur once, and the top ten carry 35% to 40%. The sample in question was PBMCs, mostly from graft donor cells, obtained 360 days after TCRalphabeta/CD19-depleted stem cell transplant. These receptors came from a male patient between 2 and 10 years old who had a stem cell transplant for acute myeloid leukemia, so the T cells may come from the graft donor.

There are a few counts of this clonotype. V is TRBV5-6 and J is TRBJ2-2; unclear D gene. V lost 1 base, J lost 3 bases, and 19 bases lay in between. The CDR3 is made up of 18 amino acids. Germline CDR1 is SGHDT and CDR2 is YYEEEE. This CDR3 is CASSLFLGGSAYTGELFF. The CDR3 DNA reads TGTGCCAGCAGCTTGTTCCTGGGTGGCAGTGCGTACACCGGGGAGCTGTTTTTT. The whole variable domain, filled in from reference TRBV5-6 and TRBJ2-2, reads DAGVTQSPTHLIKTRGQQVTLRCSPKSGHDTVSWYQQALGQGPQFIFQYYEEEERQRGNFPDRFSGHQFPNYSSELNVNALLLGDSALYLCASSLFLGGSAYTGELFFGEGSRLTVL.

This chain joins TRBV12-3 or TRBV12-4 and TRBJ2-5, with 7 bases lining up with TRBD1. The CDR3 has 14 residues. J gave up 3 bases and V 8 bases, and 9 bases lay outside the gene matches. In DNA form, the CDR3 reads TGTGCCAGCCAGGAGTGGGACAGAAAAGAGACCCAGTACTTC. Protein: CASQEWDRKETQYF.

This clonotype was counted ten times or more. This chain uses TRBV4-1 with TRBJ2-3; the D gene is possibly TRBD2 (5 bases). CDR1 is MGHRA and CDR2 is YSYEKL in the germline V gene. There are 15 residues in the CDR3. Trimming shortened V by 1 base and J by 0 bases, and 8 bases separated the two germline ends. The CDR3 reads CASSQGAVSTDTQYF. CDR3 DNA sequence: TGCGCCAGCAGCCAAGGAGCGGTTAGCACAGATACGCAGTATTTT.

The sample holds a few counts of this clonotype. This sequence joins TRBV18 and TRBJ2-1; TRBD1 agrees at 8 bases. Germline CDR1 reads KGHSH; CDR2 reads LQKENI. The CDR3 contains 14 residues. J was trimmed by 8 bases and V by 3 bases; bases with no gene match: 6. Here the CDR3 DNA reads TGTGCCAGCTCACCGAGACAGGGGACCGATGAGCAGTTCTTC. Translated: CASSPRQGTDEQFF.

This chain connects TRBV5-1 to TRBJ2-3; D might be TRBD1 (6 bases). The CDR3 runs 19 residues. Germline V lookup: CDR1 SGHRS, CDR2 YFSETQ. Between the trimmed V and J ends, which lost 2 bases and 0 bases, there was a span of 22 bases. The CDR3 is CASSFPGQSAFPSTDTQYF. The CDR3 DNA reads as TGCGCCAGCAGCTTCCCCGGACAGTCCGCCTTTCCTAGCACAGATACGCAGTATTTT.

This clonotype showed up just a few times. The CDR3 region is CASSYGRGRVGETQYF. The CDR3 nucleotides read TGTGCCAGCAGTTACGGGAGAGGGAGGGTCGGGGAGACCCAGTACTTC. The chain links TRBV6-5 to TRBJ2-5; 7 nucleotides agree with TRBD2. The CDR3 has 16 residues. The ends lost 2 bases at V and 5 bases at J; junction bases unmatched: 11. Looked up from germline, CDR1 is MNHEY and CDR2 is SVGAGI.

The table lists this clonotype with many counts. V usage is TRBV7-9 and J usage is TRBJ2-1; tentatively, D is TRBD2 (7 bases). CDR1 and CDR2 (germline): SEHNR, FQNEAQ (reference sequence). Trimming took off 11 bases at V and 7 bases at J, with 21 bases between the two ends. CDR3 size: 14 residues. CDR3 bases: TGTGCCTACCCCCGGACAAAGGGGGGGAATGAGCAGTTCTTC. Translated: CAYPRTKGGNEQFF.

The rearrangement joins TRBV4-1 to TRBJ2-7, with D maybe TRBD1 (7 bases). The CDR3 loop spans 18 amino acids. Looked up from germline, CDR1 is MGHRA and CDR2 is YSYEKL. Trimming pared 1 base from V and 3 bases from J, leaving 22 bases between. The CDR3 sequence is CASSQGQGLSPTYYEQYF. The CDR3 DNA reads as TGCGCCAGCAGCCAAGGACAGGGACTCTCACCGACCTACTACGAGCAGTACTTC.

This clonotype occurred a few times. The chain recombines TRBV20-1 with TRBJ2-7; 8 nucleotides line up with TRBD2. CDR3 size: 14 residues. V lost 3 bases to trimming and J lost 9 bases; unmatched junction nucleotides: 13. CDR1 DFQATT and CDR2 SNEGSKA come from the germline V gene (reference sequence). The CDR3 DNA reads TGCAGTGCTAGTGCTAGCGGGCTTCCTACGATGCAGTACTTC. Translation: CSASASGLPTMQYF.

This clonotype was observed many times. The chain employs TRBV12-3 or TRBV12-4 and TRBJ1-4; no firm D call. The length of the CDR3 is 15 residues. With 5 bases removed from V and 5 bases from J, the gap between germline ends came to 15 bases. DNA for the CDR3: TGTGCCAGCAGTCCCCTCGAGGGTCTCAATGAAAAACTGTTTTTT. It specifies CASSPLEGLNEKLFF.

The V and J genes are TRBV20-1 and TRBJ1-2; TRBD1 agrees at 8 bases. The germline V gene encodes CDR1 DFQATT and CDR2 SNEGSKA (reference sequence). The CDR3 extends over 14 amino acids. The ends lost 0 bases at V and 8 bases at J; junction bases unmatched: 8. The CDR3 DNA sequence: TGCAGTGCTAGAGATCCGACAGGGGCCTCCGGCTACACCTTC. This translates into CSARDPTGASGYTF.

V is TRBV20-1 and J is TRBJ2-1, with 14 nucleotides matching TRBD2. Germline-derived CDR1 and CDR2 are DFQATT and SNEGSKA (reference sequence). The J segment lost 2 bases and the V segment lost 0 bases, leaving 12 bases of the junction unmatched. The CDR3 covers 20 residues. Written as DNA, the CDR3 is TGCAGTGCTAGAGATTCGGGACTAGCGGGAGCGGGGCTCCCCTACAATGAGCAGTTCTTC. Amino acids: CSARDSGLAGAGLPYNEQFF.

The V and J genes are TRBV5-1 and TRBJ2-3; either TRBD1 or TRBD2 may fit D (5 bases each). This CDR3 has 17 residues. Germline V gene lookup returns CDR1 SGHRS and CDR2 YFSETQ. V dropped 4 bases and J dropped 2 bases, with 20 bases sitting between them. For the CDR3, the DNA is TGCGCCAGCAGCCCGGGACGGGGTGGGAGCGCCACAGATACGCAGTATTTT. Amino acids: CASSPGRGGSATDTQYF.

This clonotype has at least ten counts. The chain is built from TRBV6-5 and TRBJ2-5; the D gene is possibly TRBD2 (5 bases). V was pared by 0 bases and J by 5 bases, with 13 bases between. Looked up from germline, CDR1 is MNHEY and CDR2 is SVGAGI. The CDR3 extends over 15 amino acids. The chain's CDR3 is CASSYSMGSAETQYF. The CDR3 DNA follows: TGTGCCAGCAGTTACTCGATGGGGAGCGCGGAGACCCAGTACTTC.

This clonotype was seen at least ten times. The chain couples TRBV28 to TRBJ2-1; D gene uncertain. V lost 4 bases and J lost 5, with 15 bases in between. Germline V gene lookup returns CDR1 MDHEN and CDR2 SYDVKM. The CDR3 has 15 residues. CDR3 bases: TGTGCCAGCAGTTACCTCGACGGGCTCCACAATGAGCAGTTCTTC. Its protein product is CASSYLDGLHNEQFF.

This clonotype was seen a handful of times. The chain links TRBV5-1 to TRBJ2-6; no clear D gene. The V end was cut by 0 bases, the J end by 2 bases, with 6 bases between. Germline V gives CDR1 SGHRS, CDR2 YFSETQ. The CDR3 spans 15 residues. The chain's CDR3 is CASSLVGAGANVLTF. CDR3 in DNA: TGCGCCAGCAGCTTGGTTGGGGCTGGGGCCAACGTCCTGACTTTC.

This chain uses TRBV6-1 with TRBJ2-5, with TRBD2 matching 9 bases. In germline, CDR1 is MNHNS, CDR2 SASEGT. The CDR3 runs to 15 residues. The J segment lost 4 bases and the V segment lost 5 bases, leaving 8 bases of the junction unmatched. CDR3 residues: CASSPQGRGGETQYF. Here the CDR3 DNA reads TGTGCCAGCAGTCCTCAGGGGCGGGGGGGAGAGACCCAGTACTTC.

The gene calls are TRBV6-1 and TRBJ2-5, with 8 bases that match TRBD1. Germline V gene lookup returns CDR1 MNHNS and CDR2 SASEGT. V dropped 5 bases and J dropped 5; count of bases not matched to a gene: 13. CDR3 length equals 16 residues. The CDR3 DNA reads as TGTGCCAGCAGTCTTATGCAGGGGGCTGGTGGGGAGACCCAGTACTTC. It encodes CASSLMQGAGGETQYF.

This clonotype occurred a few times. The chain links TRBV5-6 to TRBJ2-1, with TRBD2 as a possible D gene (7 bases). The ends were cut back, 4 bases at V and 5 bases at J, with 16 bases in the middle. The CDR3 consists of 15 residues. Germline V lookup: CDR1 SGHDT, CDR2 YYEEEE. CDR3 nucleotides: TGTGCCAGCAGCCCGGGGAGGGGGGGCGACAATGAGCAGTTCTTC. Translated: CASSPGRGGDNEQFF.

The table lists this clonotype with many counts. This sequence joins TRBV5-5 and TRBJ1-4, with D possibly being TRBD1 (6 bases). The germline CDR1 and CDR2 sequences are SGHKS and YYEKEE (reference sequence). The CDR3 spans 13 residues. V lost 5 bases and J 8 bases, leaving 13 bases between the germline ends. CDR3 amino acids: CASSPGAREKLFF. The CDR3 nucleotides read TGTGCCAGCAGTCCGGGGGCAAGGGAAAAACTGTTTTTT.

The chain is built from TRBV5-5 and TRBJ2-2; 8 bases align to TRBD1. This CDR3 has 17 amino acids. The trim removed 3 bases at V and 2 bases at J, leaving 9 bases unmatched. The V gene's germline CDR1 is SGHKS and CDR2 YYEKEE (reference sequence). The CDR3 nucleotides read TGTGCCAGCAGCTCGACACCAGGGGGCTCAAACACCGGGGAGCTGTTTTTT. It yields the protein CASSSTPGGSNTGELFF.

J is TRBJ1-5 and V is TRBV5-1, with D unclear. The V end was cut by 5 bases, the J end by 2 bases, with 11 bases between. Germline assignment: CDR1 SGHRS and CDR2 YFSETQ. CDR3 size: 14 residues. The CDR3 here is CASREGGGNQPQHF. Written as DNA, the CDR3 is TGCGCCAGCAGGGAGGGTGGTGGCAATCAGCCCCAGCATTTT.

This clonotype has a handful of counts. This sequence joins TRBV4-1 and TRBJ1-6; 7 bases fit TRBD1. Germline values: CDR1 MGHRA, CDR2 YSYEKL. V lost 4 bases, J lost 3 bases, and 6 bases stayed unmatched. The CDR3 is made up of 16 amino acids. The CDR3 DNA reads TGCGCCAGCAGCCCAACGGGACAGTTCTATAATTCACCCCTCCACTTT. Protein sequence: CASSPTGQFYNSPLHF.

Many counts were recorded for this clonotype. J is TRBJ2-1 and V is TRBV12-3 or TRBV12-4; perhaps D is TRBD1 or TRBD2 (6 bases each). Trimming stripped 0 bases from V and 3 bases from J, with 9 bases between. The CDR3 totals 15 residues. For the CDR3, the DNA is TGTGCCAGCAGTTTAGCCGGGGGCTACTACAATGAGCAGTTCTTC. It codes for CASSLAGGYYNEQFF.